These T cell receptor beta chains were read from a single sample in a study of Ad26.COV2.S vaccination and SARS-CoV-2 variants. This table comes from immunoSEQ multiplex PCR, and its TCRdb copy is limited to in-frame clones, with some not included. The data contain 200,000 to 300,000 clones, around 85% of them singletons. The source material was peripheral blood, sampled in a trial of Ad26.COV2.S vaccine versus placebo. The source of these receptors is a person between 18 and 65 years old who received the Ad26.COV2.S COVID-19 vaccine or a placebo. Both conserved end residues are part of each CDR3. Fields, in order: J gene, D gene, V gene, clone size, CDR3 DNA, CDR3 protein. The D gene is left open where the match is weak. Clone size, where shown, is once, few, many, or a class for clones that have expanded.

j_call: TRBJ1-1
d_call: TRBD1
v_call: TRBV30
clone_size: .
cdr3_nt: TGTGCCTGGAGTGTGTCCCCACTTGCAGGGGGAAGGAGTACTGAAGCTTTCTTT
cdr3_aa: CAWSVSPLAGGRSTEAFF

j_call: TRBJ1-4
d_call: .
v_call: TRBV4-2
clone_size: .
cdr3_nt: TGTGCCAGCACCGATCCGGGACGGTTTAATGAAAAACTGTTTTTT
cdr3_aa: CASTDPGRFNEKLFF

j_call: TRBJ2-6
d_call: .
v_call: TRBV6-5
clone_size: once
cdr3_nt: TGTGCCAGCAGTCGCGGGTTGGCTGGGGCCAACGTCCTGACTTTC
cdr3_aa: CASSRGLAGANVLTF

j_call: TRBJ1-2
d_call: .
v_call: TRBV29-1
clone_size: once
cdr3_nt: TGCAGCGCACTAAGGACGGAAATTAACTATGGCTACACCTTC
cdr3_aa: CSALRTEINYGYTF

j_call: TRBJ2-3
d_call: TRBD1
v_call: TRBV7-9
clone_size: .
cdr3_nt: TGTGCCAGCAGAACCGGGACAGGGGGCCTTACGCAGTATTTT
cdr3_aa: CASRTGTGGLTQYF

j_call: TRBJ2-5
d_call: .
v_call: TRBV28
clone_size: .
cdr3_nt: TGTGCCAGCGGAGGCCCCCGCTGGGAGACCCAGTACTTC
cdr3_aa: CASGGPRWETQYF

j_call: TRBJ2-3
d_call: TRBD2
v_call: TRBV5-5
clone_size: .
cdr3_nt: TGTGCCAGCAGCTCGGGACTAGCGGGGATGTACACAGATACGCAGTATTTT
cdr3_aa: CASSSGLAGMYTDTQYF

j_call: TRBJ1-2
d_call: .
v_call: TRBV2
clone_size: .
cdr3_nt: TGTGCCAGCAGTCGAACGACGGATGGCTACACCTTC
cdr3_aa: CASSRTTDGYTF

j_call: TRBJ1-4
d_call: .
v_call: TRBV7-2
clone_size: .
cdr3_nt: TGTGCCAGCAGCTTAAGGTGGGGGGCGACTAATGAAAAACTGTTTTTT
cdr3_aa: CASSLRWGATNEKLFF

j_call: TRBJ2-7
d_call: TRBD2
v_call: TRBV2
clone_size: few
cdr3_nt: TGTGCCAGCAGACCGACTAGCGGGGTCCACGAGCAGTACTTC
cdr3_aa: CASRPTSGVHEQYF

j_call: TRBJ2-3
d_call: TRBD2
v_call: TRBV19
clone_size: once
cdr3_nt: TGTGCCAGTAGTGCACTAGCGGGGACTAGCACAGATACGCAGTATTTT
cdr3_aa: CASSALAGTSTDTQYF

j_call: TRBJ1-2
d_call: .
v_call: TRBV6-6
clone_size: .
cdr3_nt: TGTGCCAGCAGTTACTCGATAGTTCCTGGCTACACCTTC
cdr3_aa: CASSYSIVPGYTF

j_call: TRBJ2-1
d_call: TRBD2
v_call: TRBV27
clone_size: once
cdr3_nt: TGTGCCAGCAGTCCCGGGAGGGCCGCAATCTTTGAGCAGTTCTTC
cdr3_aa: CASSPGRAAIFEQFF

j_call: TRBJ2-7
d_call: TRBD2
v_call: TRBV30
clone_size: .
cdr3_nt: TGTGCCTGGATGGCGGGGGGTTCCTACGAGCAGTACTTC
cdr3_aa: CAWMAGGSYEQYF

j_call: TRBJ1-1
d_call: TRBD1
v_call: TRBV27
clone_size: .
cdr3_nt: TGTGCCAGCAGCCCGGGACAGGGGGCGCTTATGAACACTGAAGCTTTCTTT
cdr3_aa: CASSPGQGALMNTEAFF

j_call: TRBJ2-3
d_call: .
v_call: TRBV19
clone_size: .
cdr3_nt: TGTGCCAGTAGTAACTCTCCGGGACTGAGGGGAGATACGCAGTATTTT
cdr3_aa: CASSNSPGLRGDTQYF

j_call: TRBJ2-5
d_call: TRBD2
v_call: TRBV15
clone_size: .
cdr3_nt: TGTGCCACCAGCAGCGGGGGGTGGGGAGAGACCCAGTACTTC
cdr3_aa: CATSSGGWGETQYF

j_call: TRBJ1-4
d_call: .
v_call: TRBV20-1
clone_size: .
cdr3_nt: TGCAGTGCTAGGGGGCGGGAAAAACTGTTTTTT
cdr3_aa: CSARGREKLFF

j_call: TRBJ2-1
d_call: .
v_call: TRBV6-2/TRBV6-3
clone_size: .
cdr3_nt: TGTGCCAGCAGTACGAACCAAATTCTAGCGAGGCAGTTCTTC
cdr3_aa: CASSTNQILARQFF

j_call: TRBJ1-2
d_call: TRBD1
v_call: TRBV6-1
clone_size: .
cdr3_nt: TGTGCCAGCAGTGCTCGTCGGGGACAGGGTTCCTATGGCTACACCTTC
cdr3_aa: CASSARRGQGSYGYTF

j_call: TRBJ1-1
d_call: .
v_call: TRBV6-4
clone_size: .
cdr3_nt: TGTGCCAGCAGTGACGGGGTAAACACTGAAGCTTTCTTT
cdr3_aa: CASSDGVNTEAFF

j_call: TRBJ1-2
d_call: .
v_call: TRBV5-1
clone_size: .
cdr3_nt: TGCGCCAGCAGCGTGGGGGCGACAACTGGCTACACCTTC
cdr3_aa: CASSVGATTGYTF

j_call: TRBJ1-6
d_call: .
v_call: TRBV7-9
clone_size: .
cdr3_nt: TGTGCCAGCAGCTTATCAGGGGTCAATTCACCCCTCCACTTT
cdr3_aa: CASSLSGVNSPLHF

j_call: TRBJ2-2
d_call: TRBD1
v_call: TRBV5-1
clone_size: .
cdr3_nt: TGCGCCAGCAGCGCCCAGACAGGGCCCACCGGGGAGCTGTTTTTT
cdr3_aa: CASSAQTGPTGELFF

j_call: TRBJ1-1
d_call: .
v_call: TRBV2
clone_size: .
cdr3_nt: TGTGCCAGCAACATGAATTCGGGCGTCACTGAAGCTTTCTTT
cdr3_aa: CASNMNSGVTEAFF

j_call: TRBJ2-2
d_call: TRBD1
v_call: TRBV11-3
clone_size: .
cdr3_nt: TGTGCCAGCAGCCCGACAGGGTCGGTCACCGGGGAGCTGTTTTTT
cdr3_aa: CASSPTGSVTGELFF

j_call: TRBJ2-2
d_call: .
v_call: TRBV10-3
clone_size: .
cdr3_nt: TGTGCCGTTCAGGGGAGAAGGACCGGGGAGCTGTTTTTT
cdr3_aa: CAVQGRRTGELFF

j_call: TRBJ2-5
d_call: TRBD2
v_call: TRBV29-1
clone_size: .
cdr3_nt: TGCAGCGTGGAAACGAACAAACCAAGCGGGAGCCAAGAGACCCAGTACTTC
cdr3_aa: CSVETNKPSGSQETQYF

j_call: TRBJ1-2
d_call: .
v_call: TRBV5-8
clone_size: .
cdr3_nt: TGTGCCAGCAGCTTTTATGGCTACACCTTC
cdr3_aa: CASSFYGYTF

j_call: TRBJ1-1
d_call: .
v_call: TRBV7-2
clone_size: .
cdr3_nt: TGTGCCAGCAGCTTACAGGGGACCACTGAAGCTTTCTTT
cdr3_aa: CASSLQGTTEAFF

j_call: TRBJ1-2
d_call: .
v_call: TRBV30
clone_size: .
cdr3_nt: TGTGCCTGGAGTTGGGGGGGCAGCTATGGCTACACCTTC
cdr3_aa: CAWSWGGSYGYTF

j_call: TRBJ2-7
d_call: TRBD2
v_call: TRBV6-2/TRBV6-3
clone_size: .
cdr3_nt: TGTGCCAGCAGTTACTCGAACGGGGGGACCAACTACGAGCAGTACTTC
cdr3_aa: CASSYSNGGTNYEQYF

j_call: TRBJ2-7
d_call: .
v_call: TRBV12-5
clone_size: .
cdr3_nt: TGTGCTAGTGGTTTGGTACCACTATCCGGAACGGCCGCCCTCTCTCTCTACGAGCAGTACTTC
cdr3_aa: CASGLVPLSGTAALSLYEQYF

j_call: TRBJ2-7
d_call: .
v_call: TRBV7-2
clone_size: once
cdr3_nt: TGTGCCAGCAGCCCGGTGGGGGGCGGGGGAGAGCAGTACTTC
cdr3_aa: CASSPVGGGGEQYF

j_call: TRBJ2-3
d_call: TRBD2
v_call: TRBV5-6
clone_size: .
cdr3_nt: TGTGCCAGCAGCTTGGTTTCTAGCGGGAGGGGGAATACGCAGTATTTT
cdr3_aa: CASSLVSSGRGNTQYF

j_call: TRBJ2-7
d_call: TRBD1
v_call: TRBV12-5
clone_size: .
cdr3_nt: TGTGCTAGTGGTGGAACAGGGGAAGAGCAGTACTTC
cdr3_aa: CASGGTGEEQYF

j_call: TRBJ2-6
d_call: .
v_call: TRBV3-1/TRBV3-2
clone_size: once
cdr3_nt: TGTGCCAGCAGGCGAACAGACTCTGGGGCCAACGTCCTGACTTTC
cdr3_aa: CASRRTDSGANVLTF

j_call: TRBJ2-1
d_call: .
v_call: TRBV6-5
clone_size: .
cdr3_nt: TGTGCCAGCAGCAACCCCGGCTCCTACAATGAGCAGTTCTTC
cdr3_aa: CASSNPGSYNEQFF

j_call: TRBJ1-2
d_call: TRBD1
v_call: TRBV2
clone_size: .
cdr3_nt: TGTGCCAGCACTTGGACAGGGGGGGTTAAAACCTTC
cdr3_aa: CASTWTGGVKTF

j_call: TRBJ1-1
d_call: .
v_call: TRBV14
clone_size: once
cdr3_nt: TGTGCCAGCAGCCAAGAATGGGTACGAGGGGTACGGAACACTGAAGCTTTCTTT
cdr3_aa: CASSQEWVRGVRNTEAFF

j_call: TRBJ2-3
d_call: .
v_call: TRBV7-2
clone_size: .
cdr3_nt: TGTGCCAGCAGCTACCCCAGCACAGATACGCAGTATTTT
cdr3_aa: CASSYPSTDTQYF

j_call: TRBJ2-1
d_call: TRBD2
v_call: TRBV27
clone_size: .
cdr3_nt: TGTGCCAGCACCGCTGGGCTAGCGGAGTCCTACAATGAGCAGTTCTTC
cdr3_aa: CASTAGLAESYNEQFF

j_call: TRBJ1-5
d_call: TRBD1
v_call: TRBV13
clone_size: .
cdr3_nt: TGTGCCAGCAGCCTCGGACAGGGAGGCCAGCCCCAGCATTTT
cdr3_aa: CASSLGQGGQPQHF

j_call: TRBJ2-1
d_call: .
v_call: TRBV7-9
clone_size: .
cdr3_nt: TGTGCCAGCAGCTTTTTGGGAGTCTACAATGAGCAGTTCTTC
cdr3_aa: CASSFLGVYNEQFF

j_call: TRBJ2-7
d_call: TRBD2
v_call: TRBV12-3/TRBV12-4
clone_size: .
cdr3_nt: TGTGCCAGCAGAGGGAGGGTCTACGAGCAGTACTTC
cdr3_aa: CASRGRVYEQYF

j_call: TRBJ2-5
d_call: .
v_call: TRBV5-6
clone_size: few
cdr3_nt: TGTGCCAGCAGCTTTGGGGAGACCCAGTACTTC
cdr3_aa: CASSFGETQYF

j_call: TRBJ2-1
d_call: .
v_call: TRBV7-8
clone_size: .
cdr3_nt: TGTGCCAGCAGCTTTAATAGCGGAAATGAGCAGTTCTTC
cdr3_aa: CASSFNSGNEQFF

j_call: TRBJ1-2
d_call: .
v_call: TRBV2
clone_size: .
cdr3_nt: TGTGCCAGCAGTGAAGAAGGCAGCTATGGCTACACCTTC
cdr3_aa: CASSEEGSYGYTF

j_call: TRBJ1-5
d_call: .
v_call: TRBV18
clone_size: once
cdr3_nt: TGTGCCAGCTCACCAACGGGGGAACAGCCCCAGCATTTT
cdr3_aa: CASSPTGEQPQHF

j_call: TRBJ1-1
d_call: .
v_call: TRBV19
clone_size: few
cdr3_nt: TGTGCCAGTAGTTCAAAGGCCCTGAACACTGAAGCTTTCTTT
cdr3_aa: CASSSKALNTEAFF

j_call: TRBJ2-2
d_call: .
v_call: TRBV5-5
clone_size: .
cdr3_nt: TGTGCCAGCAGCTTGATGACGAACACCGGGGAGCTGTTTTTT
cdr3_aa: CASSLMTNTGELFF

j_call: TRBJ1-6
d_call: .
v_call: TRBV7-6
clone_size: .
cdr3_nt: TGTGCCAGCAGCCTACAGGGACACCCTAATTCACCCCTCCACTTT
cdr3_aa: CASSLQGHPNSPLHF

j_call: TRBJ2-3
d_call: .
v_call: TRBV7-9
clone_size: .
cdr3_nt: TGTGCCAGCAGCGCTAGGTACACAGATACGCAGTATTTT
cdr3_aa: CASSARYTDTQYF

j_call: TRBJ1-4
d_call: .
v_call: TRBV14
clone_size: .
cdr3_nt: TGTGCCAGCAGCCATTCGATCAGTTTTAATGAAAAACTGTTTTTT
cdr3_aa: CASSHSISFNEKLFF

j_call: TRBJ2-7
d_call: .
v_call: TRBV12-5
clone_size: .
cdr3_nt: TGTGCTAGTGGTTCCGGACAGTCAGTTGGTGTAGGGCAGTACTTC
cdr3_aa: CASGSGQSVGVGQYF

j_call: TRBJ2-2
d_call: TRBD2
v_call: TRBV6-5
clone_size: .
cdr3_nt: TGTGCCAGCAGTAGTCTAGCGGACACCGGGGAGCTGTTTTTT
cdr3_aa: CASSSLADTGELFF

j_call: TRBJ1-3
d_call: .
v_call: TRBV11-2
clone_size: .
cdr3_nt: TGTGCCAGCAGCGTGCACTCCTCTGGAAACACCATATATTTT
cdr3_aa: CASSVHSSGNTIYF

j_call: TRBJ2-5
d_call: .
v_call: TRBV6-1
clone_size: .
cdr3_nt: TGTGCCAGCAGTGAGGACCGCGTCCTAGAGACCCAGTACTTC
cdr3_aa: CASSEDRVLETQYF

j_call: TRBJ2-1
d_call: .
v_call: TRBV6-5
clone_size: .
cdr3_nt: TGTGCCAGCAGTTCCCCAGGGAGGTACAATGAGCAGTTCTTC
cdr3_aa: CASSSPGRYNEQFF

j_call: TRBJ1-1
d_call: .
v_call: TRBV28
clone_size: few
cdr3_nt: TGTGCCAGCAGTTTATCCGGACTCTTCTCGGGAGCTTTCTTT
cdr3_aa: CASSLSGLFSGAFF